This TCR beta chain appears in the sequencing data of a study of blood T cell repertoires in COVID-19. Study overall: The samples span acute and convalescent COVID-19 from the United States, Italy and Spain. T cells, B-cell-depleted T cells, or PBMCs provided the cDNA or gDNA that served as material.

CDR1 is LNHDA, CDR2 SQIVND, per germline (reference sequence). V was pared by 1 base and J by 0 bases, with 10 bases between. The CDR3 runs 16 residues. As handled by the study authors: Amplification of reference gene primers was used by the study to estimate nucleated cell counts. Using immunoSEQ multiplex PCR, the repertoire was profiled, and TCRdb retains in-frame clones only, with some absent. V and J calls and clone size are given by that table; D and trimming were obtained from the DNA. The data contain about 400,000 clones, 86% of them singletons. Sample: peripheral blood. This chain joins TRBV19 and TRBJ2-1, with D perhaps matching TRBD1 (5 bases). The source is a woman under 40 with active or convalescent COVID-19. As DNA, the CDR3 is TGTGCCAGTAGTATAGTAGGGGATAGCTCCTACAATGAGCAGTTCTTC. Translation gives CASSIVGDSSYNEQFF.